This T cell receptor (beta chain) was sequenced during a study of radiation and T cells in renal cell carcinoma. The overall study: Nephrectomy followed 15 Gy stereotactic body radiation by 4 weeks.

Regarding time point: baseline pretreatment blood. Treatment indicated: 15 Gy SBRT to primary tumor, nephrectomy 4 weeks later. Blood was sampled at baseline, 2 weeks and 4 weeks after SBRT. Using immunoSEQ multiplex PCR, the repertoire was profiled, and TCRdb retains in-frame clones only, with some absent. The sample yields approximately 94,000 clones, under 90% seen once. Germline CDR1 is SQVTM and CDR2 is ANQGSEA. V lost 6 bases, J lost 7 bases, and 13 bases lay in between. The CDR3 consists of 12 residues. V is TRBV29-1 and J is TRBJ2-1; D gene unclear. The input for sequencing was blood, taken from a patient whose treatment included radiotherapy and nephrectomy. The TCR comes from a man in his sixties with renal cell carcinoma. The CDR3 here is CSVDTYGNEQFF. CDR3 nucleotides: TGCAGCGTAGACACCTACGGGAATGAGCAGTTCTTC.